This T cell receptor (beta chain) was observed in a study of CD8+CD57+ T cells in acquired aplastic anemia. Genomic DNA constituted the template upon which TCR beta VDJ and CDR3 profiling was performed. TCRdb redid the calling of the reads with MiXCR, one entry per CDR3 protein. This sample has about 180,000 distinct CDR3 sequences; 45% to 50% occur once, and the top ten carry 2.5% to 3.5%. Germline loops: CDR1 SGHVS, CDR2 FQNEAQ. V was cut by 3 bases and J by 8 bases, with 15 bases left in between. The CDR3 covers 14 residues. The J gene is TRBJ2-3, the V gene TRBV7-8, with D perhaps assigned TRBD1 or TRBD2 (5 bases each). This sequence originates from a human donor in good health. Sequencing was done on a sample of sorted CD4+, CD8+, or CD8+CD57+ T cells (not recorded which) from PBMCs. The CDR3 DNA follows: TGTGCCAGCAGCTTTCCCAGGGTGGGGAGTACGCAGTATTTT. Amino acid sequence: CASSFPRVGSTQYF.